A single sample is the source of the 17 T cell receptor beta chains below, sequenced in a study of cytomegalovirus exposure and HLA in healthy donors. Primers: 60 Vbeta forward and 13 Jbeta reverse. The data were produced by immunoSEQ multiplex PCR, yet TCRdb's version contains in-frame clones alone and is incomplete. The repertoire includes 180,000 or so clones, 75% of them detected once, and around 3% sits in the top ten. The sequencing input was PBMCs. The receptors were gathered from a male donor in good health and CMV-seronegative.

Details on this clone: This sample also contains other DNA sequences that code for the same CDR3. V usage is TRBV18 and J usage is TRBJ1-5, with 8 bases lining up with TRBD1. Trimming at V came to 3 bases and at J to 3 bases, leaving 4 bases not matched to a gene. CDR1 and CDR2 (germline): KGHSH, LQKENI. There are 15 residues in the CDR3. CDR3 amino acids: CASSPSGGVNQPQHF. As DNA, the CDR3 is TGTGCCAGCTCACCGTCAGGGGGCGTCAATCAGCCCCAGCATTTT. Filled out from reference TRBV18 and TRBJ1-5, the complete variable domain reads NAGVMQNPRHLVRRRGQEARLRCSPMKGHSHVYWYRQLPEEGLKFMVYLQKENIIDESGMPKERFSAEFPKEGPSILRIQQVVRGDSAAYFCASSPSGGVNQPQHFGDGTRLSIL.

This clone showed up just a few times. This rearrangement joins TRBV2 to TRBJ1-5, with TRBD1 matching over 8 bases. This CDR3 contains 15 residues. Germline values: CDR1 SNHLY, CDR2 FYNNEI. The V and J ends lost 4 bases and 4 bases, in that order; junction bases with no gene match: 6. The CDR3 region has the DNA TGTGCCAGCAGTGCGGACAGGGCGCGAAATCAGCCCCAGCATTTT. Translated, it gives CASSADRARNQPQHF.

The chain carries TRBV6-5 and TRBJ2-7; D perhaps matches TRBD1 (5 bases). Germline V CDR1 and CDR2: MNHEY, SVGAGI. The CDR3 runs to 13 residues. Trimming took off 6 bases at V and 8 bases at J, with 17 bases between the two ends. The CDR3: CASSQVQGGKQYF. In nucleotides, the CDR3 is TGTGCCAGCAGCCAGGTGCAGGGTGGGAAGCAGTACTTC.

The chain recombines TRBV25-1 with TRBJ2-7, with TRBD1 matching 7 bases. CDR1 is MGHDK, CDR2 SYGVNS, per germline. This CDR3 spans 15 amino acids. J lost 0 bases, V lost 5 bases, and 7 bases had no gene match. The CDR3 here is CASSSFRDSSYEQYF. Here the CDR3 DNA reads TGTGCCAGCAGTTCCTTCCGGGACAGCTCCTACGAGCAGTACTTC.

The chain links TRBV2 to TRBJ1-2, with D perhaps TRBD1 (6 bases). Germline V gene data show CDR1 as SNHLY and CDR2 as FYNNEI. CDR3 length: 13 residues. With 4 bases removed from V and 8 bases from J, the gap between germline ends came to 14 bases. The DNA of the CDR3 is TGTGCCAGCAGTGGAGGGGGAGGGTACGGCTACACCTTC. It translates to CASSGGGGYGYTF.

The chain uses TRBV30 and TRBJ2-6; D call uncertain. Germline CDR1 GTSNPN, CDR2 SVGIG (reference sequence). The CDR3 spans 14 residues. The ends were cut back, 2 bases at V and 0 bases at J, with 5 bases in the middle. The CDR3 sequence: CAWSFSSGANVLTF. The CDR3, as DNA: TGTGCCTGGAGTTTTAGCTCTGGGGCCAACGTCCTGACTTTC.

Worth noting for this clone: The sample carries other DNA sequences with the same CDR3. V usage is TRBV9 and J usage is TRBJ2-3; maybe TRBD1 (6 bases). Per the germline V gene, CDR1 is SGDLS and CDR2 is YYNGEE. Trimming cost V 1 base and J 3 bases, with 6 bases left between them. This CDR3 spans 13 amino acids. Here the CDR3 reads CASSVRGTDTQYF. The CDR3 DNA reads TGTGCCAGCAGCGTAAGGGGGACAGATACGCAGTATTTT.

A note on this clone: At one of its ends the junction is not consistent with the germline gene, which may arise from a read error. The V call is TRBV11-2, the J call TRBJ2-7; D may be TRBD2 (7 bases). CDR1 and CDR2 (germline): SGHAT, FQNNGV. The CDR3 extends over 13 amino acids. CDR3: CASFPTGGAEKLF. CDR3 nucleotides: TGTGCCAGTTTCCCAACGGGGGGCGCGGAGAAGCTCTTC.

This chain uses TRBV28 with TRBJ2-3, with 8 positions matching TRBD2. With V trimmed by 3 bases and J by 1 base, 0 bases remained unmatched. The CDR3 sequence is 14 residues long. The V gene's germline CDR1 is MDHEN and CDR2 SYDVKM. The CDR3 sequence: CASSLTSGTDTQYF. The DNA for the CDR3 is TGTGCCAGCAGTTTGACTAGCGGCACAGATACGCAGTATTTT.

This clone was detected only a few times. V usage is TRBV27 and J usage is TRBJ2-6; weak D call: TRBD1 (6 bases). Between the trimmed V and J ends, which lost 1 base and 2 bases, there was a span of 6 bases. Germline CDR1 reads MNHEY; CDR2 reads SMNVEV (reference sequence). The CDR3 is made up of 15 amino acids. CDR3 loop: CASSLWTAGANVLTF. The CDR3 DNA is TGTGCCAGCAGTTTATGGACAGCTGGGGCCAACGTCCTGACTTTC.

V gene TRBV7-9 combines with J gene TRBJ2-7; the match to TRBD2 covers 7 bases. The V gene end was trimmed by 5 bases and the J gene end by 7 bases; junction bases not matched to a gene: 17. Germline-derived CDR1 and CDR2 are SEHNR and FQNEAQ (reference sequence). The CDR3 runs 16 residues. The CDR3 here is CASSRPPAGSVREQYF. CDR3 in DNA: TGTGCCAGCAGCCGCCCACCAGCGGGGAGCGTGAGGGAGCAGTACTTC.

This chain joins TRBV7-3 and TRBJ1-5, with D maybe TRBD1 (6 bases). CDR1 and CDR2 from the germline V gene are SGHTA and FQGTGA. This CDR3 has 13 amino acids. V was shortened by 4 bases and J by 10 bases, with 14 bases between the two germline ends. CDR3 nucleotides: TGTGCCAGCAGCTACAGGGACGGAACCCCCCAGCATTTT. Translation gives CASSYRDGTPQHF.

The chain couples TRBV5-1 to TRBJ1-1; no firm D call. Trimming shortened V by 0 bases and J by 4 bases, and 10 bases separated the two germline ends. The CDR3 spans 14 residues. The germline V gene encodes CDR1 SGHRS and CDR2 YFSETQ. CDR3: CASSLGGEGTEAFF. The CDR3 DNA is TGCGCCAGCAGCTTGGGAGGAGAAGGCACTGAAGCTTTCTTT.

The CDR3 spells CASSLGQGVTEAFF. CDR3 coding DNA: TGCGCCAGCAGCTTGGGACAGGGTGTCACTGAAGCTTTCTTT. This rearrangement joins TRBV5-1 to TRBJ1-1, with 7 bases that match TRBD1. This CDR3 has 14 residues. V lost 0 bases and J lost 4; bases outside the gene matches: 3. Germline loops: CDR1 SGHRS, CDR2 YFSETQ.

The chain links TRBV7-7 to TRBJ1-1; D call uncertain. V lost 5 bases and J lost 4, with 11 bases in between. This CDR3 comprises 13 residues. Germline CDR1 is SSHAT and CDR2 is FNYEAQ (reference sequence). As DNA, the CDR3 is TGTGCCAGCAGCCCAACCCCGGGCACTGAAGCTTTCTTT. As protein: CASSPTPGTEAFF.

The rearrangement joins TRBV5-1 to TRBJ2-5; no clear D. The last part of the DNA fits TRBJ2-7 better; the J call may be wrong. The germline V gene has CDR1 SGHRS and CDR2 YFSETQ. The CDR3 has 14 amino acids. CDR3 sequence reads: CASRNPRPYYEQYF. CDR3 in DNA: TGCGCCAGCCGAAATCCGCGTCCGTACTACGAGCAGTACTTC.

The V call is TRBV28, the J call TRBJ1-1; no reliable D call. Germline assignment: CDR1 MDHEN and CDR2 SYDVKM. The CDR3 has 14 residues. Deletions cut 3 bases from V and 0 bases from J, with 8 bases between. CDR3 sequence: CASSFTGLNTEAFF. CDR3 sequence (DNA): TGTGCCAGCAGTTTTACCGGTTTGAACACTGAAGCTTTCTTT. The entire variable domain, with the rest obtained from reference TRBV28 and TRBJ1-1, is as follows: DVKVTQSSRYLVKRTGEKVFLECVQDMDHENMFWYRQDPGLGLRLIYFSYDVKMKEKGDIPEGYSVSREKKERFSLILESASTNQTSMYLCASSFTGLNTEAFFGQGTRLTVV.